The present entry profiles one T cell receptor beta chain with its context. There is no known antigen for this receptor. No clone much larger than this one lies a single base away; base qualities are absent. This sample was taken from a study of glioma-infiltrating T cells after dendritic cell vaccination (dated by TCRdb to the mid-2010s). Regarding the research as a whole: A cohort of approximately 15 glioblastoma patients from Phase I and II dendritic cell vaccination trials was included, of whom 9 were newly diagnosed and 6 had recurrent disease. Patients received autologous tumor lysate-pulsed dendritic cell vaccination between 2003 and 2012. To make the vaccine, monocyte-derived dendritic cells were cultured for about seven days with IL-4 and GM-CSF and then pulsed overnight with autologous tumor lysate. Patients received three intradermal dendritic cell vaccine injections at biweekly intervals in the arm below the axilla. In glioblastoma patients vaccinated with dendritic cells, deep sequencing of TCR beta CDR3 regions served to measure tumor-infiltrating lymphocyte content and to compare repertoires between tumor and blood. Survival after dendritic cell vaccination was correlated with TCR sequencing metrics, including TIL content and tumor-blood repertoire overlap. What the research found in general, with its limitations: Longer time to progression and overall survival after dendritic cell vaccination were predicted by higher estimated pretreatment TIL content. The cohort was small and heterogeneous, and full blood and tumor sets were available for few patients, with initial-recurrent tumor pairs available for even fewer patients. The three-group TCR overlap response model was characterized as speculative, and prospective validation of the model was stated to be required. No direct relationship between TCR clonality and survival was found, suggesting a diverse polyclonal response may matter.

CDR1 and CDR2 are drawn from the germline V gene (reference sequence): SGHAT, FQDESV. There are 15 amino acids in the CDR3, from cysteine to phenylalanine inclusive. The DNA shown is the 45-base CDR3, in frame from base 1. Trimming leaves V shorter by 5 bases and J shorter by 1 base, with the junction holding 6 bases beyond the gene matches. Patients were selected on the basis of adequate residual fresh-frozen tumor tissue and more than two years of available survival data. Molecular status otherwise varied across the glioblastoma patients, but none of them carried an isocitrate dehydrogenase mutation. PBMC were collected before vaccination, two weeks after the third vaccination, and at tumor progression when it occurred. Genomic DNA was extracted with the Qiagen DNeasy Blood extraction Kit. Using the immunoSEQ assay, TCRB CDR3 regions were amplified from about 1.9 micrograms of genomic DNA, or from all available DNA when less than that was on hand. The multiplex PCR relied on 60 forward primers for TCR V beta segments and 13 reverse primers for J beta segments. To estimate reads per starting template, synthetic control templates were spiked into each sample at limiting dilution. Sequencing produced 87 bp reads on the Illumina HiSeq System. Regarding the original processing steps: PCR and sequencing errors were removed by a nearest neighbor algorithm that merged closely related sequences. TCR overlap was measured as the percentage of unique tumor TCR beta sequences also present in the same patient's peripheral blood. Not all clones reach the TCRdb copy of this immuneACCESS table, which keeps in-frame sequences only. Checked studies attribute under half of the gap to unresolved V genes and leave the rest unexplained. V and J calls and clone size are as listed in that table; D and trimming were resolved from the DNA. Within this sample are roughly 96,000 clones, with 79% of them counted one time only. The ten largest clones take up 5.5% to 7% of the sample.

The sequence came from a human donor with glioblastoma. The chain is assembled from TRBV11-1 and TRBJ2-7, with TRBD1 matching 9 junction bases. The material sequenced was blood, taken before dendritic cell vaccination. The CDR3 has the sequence CASSLGTGSSYEQYF. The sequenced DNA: TGTGCCAGCAGCCTCGGGACAGGGTCATCCTACGAGCAGTACTTC.